This T cell receptor beta chain was sequenced in a study of human T cells and chemical hapten exposure. One entry per CDR3 protein, called by TCRdb with MiXCR from the RACE reads. The sample consists of tens of thousands of distinct CDR3 sequences, 10% to 13% of them appearing once. Time point given: patch test 1, 2 weeks after DPC sensitization. Treatment of the sample: therapeutic diphenylcyclopropenone sensitization with weekly scalp DPC. From whole blood left unfractionated, total RNA was extracted. Between the trimmed V and J ends, which lost 4 bases and 4 bases, there was a span of 4 bases. CDR3 length: 12 residues. Per the germline V gene, CDR1 is LNHDA and CDR2 is SQIVND (reference sequence).

The gene calls are TRBV19 and TRBJ2-2; no reliable D call. The origin of this receptor is a woman in her forties or fifties with alopecia areata. Some clones in this sample may be carry-over from other donors' samples. The source material was whole blood, sampled in connection with sensitization to the hapten diphenylcyclopropenone (DPC). DNA of the CDR3: TGTGCCAGTAGTACCGGCACCGGGGAGCTGTTTTTT. It codes for CASSTGTGELFF.